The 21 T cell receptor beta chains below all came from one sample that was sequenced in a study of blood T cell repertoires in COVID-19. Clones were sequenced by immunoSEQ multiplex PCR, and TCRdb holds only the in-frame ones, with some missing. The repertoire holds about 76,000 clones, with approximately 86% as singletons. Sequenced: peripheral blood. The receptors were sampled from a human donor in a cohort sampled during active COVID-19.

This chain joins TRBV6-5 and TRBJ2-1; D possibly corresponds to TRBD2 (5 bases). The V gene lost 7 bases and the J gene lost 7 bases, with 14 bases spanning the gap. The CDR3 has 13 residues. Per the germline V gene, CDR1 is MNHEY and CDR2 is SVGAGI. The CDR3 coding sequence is TGTGCCAGCAAACTAGAGGCGGTTAATGAGCAGTTCTTC. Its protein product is CASKLEAVNEQFF.

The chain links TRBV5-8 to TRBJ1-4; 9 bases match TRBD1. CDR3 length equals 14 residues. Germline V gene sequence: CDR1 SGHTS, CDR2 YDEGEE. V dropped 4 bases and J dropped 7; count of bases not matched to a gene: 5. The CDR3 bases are TGTGCCAGCAGCCCGGGACAGGGACGTGAAAAACTGTTTTTT. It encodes CASSPGQGREKLFF. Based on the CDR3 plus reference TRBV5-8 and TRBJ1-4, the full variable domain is EAGVTQSPTHLIKTRGQQATLRCSPISGHTSVYWYQQALGLGLQFLLWYDEGEERNRGNFPPRFSGRQFPNYSSELNVNALELEDSALYLCASSPGQGREKLFFGSGTQLSVL.

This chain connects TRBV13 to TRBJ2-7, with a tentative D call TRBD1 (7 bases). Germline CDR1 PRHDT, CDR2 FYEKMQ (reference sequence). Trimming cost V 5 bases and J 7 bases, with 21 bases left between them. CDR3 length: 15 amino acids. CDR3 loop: CASSPGGRGPAEQYF. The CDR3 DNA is TGTGCCAGCAGCCCCGGGGGAAGGGGGCCGGCTGAGCAGTACTTC.

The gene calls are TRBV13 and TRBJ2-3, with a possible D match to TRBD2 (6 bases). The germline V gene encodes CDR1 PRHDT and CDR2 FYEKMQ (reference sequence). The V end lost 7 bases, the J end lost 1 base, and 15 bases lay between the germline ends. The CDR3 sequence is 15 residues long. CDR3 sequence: CASTLGRGGTDTQYF. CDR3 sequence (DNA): TGTGCCAGCACCCTGGGGCGGGGCGGCACAGATACGCAGTATTTT.

DNA for the CDR3: TGTGCCAGCAGCTTAATTCTTGGGACTAGCGGGACCAGCACAGATACGCAGTATTTT. It encodes CASSLILGTSGTSTDTQYF. V is TRBV11-2 and J is TRBJ2-3; TRBD2 matches 13 bases. Germline V gives CDR1 SGHAT, CDR2 FQNNGV. This CDR3 is 19 amino acids long. V lost 2 bases and J lost 0; bases outside the gene matches: 8.

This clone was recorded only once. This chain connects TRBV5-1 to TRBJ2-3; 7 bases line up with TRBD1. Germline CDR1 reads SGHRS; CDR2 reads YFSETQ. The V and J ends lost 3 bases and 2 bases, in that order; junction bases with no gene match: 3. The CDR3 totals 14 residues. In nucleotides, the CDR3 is TGCGCCAGCAGCTGGGACAGAACCACAGATACGCAGTATTTT. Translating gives CASSWDRTTDTQYF.

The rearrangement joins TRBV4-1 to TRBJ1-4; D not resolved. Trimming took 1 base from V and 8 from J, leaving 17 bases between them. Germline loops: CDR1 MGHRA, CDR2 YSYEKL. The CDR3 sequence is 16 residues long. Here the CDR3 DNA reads TGCGCCAGCAGCCAAGCCTCCGGGGAAATCAGGGAAAAACTGTTTTTT. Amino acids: CASSQASGEIREKLFF.

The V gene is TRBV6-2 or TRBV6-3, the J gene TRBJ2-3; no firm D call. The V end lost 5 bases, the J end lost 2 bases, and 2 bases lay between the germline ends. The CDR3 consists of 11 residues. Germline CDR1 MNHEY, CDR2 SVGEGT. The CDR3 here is CASSHTDTQYF. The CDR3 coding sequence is TGTGCCAGCAGTCACACAGATACGCAGTATTTT.

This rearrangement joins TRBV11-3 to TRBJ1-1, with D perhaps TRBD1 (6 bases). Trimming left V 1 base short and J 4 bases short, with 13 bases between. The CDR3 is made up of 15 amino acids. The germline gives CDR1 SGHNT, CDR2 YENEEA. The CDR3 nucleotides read TGTGCCAGCAGCTTAGTGGGGGGGCGTCTCACTGAAGCTTTCTTT. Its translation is CASSLVGGRLTEAFF.

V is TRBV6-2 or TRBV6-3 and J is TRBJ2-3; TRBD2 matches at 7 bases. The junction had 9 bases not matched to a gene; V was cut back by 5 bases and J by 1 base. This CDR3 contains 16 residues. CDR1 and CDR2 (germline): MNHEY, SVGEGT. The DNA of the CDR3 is TGTGCCAGCAGTCTATTCCGGGGGGTCGGCACAGATACGCAGTATTTT. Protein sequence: CASSLFRGVGTDTQYF.

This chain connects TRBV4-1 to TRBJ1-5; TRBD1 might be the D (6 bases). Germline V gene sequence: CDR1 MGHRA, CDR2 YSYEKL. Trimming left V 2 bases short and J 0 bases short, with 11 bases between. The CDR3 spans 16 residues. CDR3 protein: CASSQPGANSNQPQHF. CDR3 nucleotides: TGCGCCAGCAGCCAACCAGGGGCCAATAGCAATCAGCCCCAGCATTTT.

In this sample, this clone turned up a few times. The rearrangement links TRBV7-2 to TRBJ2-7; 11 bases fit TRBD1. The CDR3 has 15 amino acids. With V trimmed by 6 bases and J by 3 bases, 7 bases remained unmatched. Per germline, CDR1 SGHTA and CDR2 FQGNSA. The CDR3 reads CASRSTGTGGYEQYF. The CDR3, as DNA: TGTGCCAGCAGGAGTACCGGGACAGGGGGCTACGAGCAGTACTTC.

This CDR3 is CASSYSSEAKNIQYF. The CDR3 DNA is TGTGCCAGCAGTTACTCAAGCGAAGCCAAAAACATTCAGTACTTC. The rearrangement links TRBV6-2 or TRBV6-3 to TRBJ2-4; D gene uncertain. The V end was cut by 0 bases, the J end by 0 bases, with 6 bases between. The CDR3 sequence is 15 residues long. Germline CDR1 and CDR2: MNHEY and SVGEGT.

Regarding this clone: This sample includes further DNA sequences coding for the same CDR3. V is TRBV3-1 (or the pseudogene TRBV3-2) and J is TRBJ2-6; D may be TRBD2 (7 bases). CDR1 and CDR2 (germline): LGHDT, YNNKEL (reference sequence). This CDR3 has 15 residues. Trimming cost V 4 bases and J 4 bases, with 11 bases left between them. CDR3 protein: CASSRGGAGANVLTF. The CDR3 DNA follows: TGTGCCAGCAGCCGGGGGGGGGCCGGGGCCAACGTCCTGACTTTC.

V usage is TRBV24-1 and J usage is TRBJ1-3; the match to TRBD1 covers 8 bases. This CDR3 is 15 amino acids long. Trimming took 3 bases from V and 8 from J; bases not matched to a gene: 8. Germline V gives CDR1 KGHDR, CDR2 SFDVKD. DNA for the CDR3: TGTGCCACCAGTGATCCCAGGGGGCCAGGAGACACCATATATTTT. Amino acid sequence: CATSDPRGPGDTIYF.

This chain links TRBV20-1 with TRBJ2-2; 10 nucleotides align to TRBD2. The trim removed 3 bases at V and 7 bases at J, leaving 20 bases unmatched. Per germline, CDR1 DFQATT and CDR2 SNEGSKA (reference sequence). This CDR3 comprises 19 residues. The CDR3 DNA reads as TGCAGTGCTAGTGTTGCCCTAGGGCCTAGCGGGAGTACTGTCGGGGAGCTGTTTTTT. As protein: CSASVALGPSGSTVGELFF.

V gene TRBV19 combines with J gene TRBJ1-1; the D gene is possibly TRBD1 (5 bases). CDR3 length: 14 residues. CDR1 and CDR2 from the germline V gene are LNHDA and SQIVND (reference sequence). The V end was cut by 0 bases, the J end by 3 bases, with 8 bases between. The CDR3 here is CASSIDGGYTEAFF. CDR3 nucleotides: TGTGCCAGTAGTATAGATGGGGGGTACACTGAAGCTTTCTTT.

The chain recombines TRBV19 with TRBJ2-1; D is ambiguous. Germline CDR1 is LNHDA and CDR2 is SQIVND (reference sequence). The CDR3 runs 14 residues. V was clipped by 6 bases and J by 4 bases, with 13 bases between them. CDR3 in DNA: TGTGCCAGTAGAAATCCAGGTCGGTACAATGAGCAGTTCTTC. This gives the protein CASRNPGRYNEQFF.

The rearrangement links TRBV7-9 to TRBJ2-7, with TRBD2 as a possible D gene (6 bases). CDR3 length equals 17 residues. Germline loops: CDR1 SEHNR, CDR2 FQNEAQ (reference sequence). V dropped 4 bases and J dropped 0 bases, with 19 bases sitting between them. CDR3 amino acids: CASSSPPGAPSSYEQYF. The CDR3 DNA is TGTGCCAGCAGCTCTCCCCCGGGAGCGCCGAGCTCCTACGAGCAGTACTTC.

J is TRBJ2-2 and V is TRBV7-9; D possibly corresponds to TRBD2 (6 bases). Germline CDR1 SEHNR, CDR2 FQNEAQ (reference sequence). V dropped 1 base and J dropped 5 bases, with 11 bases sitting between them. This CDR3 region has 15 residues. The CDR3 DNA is TGTGCCAGCAGCTTAGAGGCAGGGAGGACCGGGGAGCTGTTTTTT. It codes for CASSLEAGRTGELFF.

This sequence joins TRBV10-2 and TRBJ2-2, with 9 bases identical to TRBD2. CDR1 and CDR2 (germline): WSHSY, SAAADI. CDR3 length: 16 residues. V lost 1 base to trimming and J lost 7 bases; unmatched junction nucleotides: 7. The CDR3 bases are TGCGCCAGCAGTGAGTGGGGTAGCGGGGGCATCGGGGAGCTGTTTTTT. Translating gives CASSEWGSGGIGELFF.